This T cell receptor beta chain came from a study of cytomegalovirus exposure and HLA in healthy donors (TCRdb year 2017). Context from the whole study: An earlier analysis of approximately 590 of the donors reported about 290 Gb of sequence data and around 120 million unique TCR beta sequences from about 200 million T cells. Roughly 300 gigabases of sequencing data and around 80 million unique TCR sequences made up an early release that covered approximately 700 HLA-typed donors. Among the roughly 400 genotyped donors, approximately 77% belonged to the genetic ancestry cluster associated with self-reported Caucasian donors. The study aimed to test whether signatures of past pathogen exposure could be identified by cataloging public T cell receptors. The study used immunosequencing to profile the T cell repertoires of approximately 650 subjects and linked those repertoires to cytomegalovirus serostatus. Along with the roughly 610-subject first cohort, a separate validation cohort of over a hundred different subjects was used. High-throughput TCR immunosequencing, statistical association of individual TCRs with disease status, and machine learning were combined to predict cytomegalovirus infection status. A later analysis re-examined previously published TCR beta repertoires from about 700 donors and added high-resolution HLA genotyping to investigate patterns of TCR occurrence. In the later analysis, no new phenotypic data were used to find candidate immune exposures; instead, reliance was placed on TCR beta sequences and their occurrence across donors. An earlier analysis of some 500 of the donors applied high-throughput TCR beta sequencing to assess whether each TCR beta V gene segment acted as functional or pseudogenic. Donor age, sex, ethnicity and CMV serostatus were collected together with the repertoire data. In a later genetic analysis, genome-wide SNP genotypes for about 55% of the roughly 700 donors were used, and that subset was treated as a discovery cohort. All discovery cohort repertoires had been generated using a single sequencing platform. HLA typing included class I and class II loci at four-digit resolution. Typing coverage differed by locus: A, B, C, DRB1 and DQB1 were typed in roughly 620-630 donors, DQA1 in roughly 510, DPA1 in 600 to 610, and DPB1 in roughly 470. Four to six DR-DQ haplotypes were handled as single units for association and clustering, since linkage in the cohort was strong. On average, roughly 240,000 unique TCR beta nucleotide sequences were sequenced per donor among about 400 genotyped donors of the cohort, with 15% to 20% of those sequences being non-productive.

A word on this clone: Its antigen is currently not known. Base quality data are lacking; no much larger clone is found one base away.

Findings and caveats that apply to the study as a whole: The 87-base-pair reads could not distinguish some IMGT-functional V segments, including TRBV6-2 and TRBV6-3, so those segments were excluded. Correlated functional status among segregating V segments might reflect linkage disequilibrium, but an unknown experimental factor could not be ruled out. The authors suggested that the approach could potentially be generalized to other disease states and immunological phenotypes. Compared with equally common non-associated chains, HLA-associated TCR beta chains in a later analysis were more clonally expanded and had lower generation probabilities. The presence/absence analyses assumed that sequencing depth was roughly uniform across donors, and that assumption may not be true. In a later analysis, TCR association rates were found to vary across HLA loci, with the most associated TCRs seen for DRB1 alleles and the fewest for HLA-C alleles. According to a later analysis, parvovirus B19, influenza, CMV and Epstein-Barr virus appeared linked to several top co-occurrence clusters. A later analysis found that most CMV-associated TCR beta chains appeared HLA-restricted, with HLA associations seemingly driven largely by CMV exposure. The classifier was reported to diagnose cytomegalovirus status with high specificity and sensitivity in both the original cohort and the validation cohort. The only immune exposure information available for the cohort was CMV serostatus. The cohort was sequenced for TCR beta chains only, and without alpha or paired-chain data the features that could be detected were limited. In vitro tests confirmed that three of the cytomegalovirus-associated TCR beta chains recognize cytomegalovirus antigens. The study listed 164 TCR beta chains as associated with cytomegalovirus. Specific HLA alleles were associated with about 17,000 TCR beta sequences at a false discovery rate of 0.05 in a later analysis. A later genetic analysis associated a missense DCLRE1C variant with V-gene and J-gene trimming of TCR beta chains, and an independent cohort replicated the association. In an earlier analysis of about 550 of the donors, most TCR beta V segments were observed in productive rearrangements about 87% or about 30% of the time, broadly matching IMGT annotations. A group of highly shared sequence variants was considered likely to be a technical artifact of the sequencing pipeline. Because some donors lacked HLA typing at each locus, the association tests relied only on the typed subset. Because counts were too low, seventeen rarely observed V segments, including chromosome 9 orphons, were excluded from the earlier analysis of around 640 of the donors. Across donors, most TCR sequences were observed very rarely, whereas some public TCRs were present in many individuals. Strong co-occurrence of HLA alleles, especially DR and DQ, made assigning TCR associations to individual alleles difficult. A further reported finding was that TCR beta sequences accurately predicted the HLA-A and HLA-B alleles for most subjects in the first cohort. According to a later genetic analysis, donors in an Asian-associated ancestry cluster had fewer N-insertions in productive TCRs than the approximately 690-donor mean.

The cohort comprised around 700 healthy bone marrow donors. Cohort members were all nominally healthy when sampled, although unrecorded immune exposures were likely present. The donor was CMV seronegative and was included in the group of several hundred seronegative cohort members. A peripheral blood sample was collected from each donor, and TCR beta sequencing was performed on peripheral blood mononuclear cells. Genomic DNA was extracted from the blood cell samples with the Qiagen DNeasy Blood Extraction Kit. Library prep was done by the immunoSEQ multiplex PCR assay. For the multiplex PCR, a mixture combining 60 forward primers for TCR Vbeta segments and 13 reverse primers for TCR Jbeta segments was used. The CDR3 region of rearranged TCR beta genes was amplified from genomic DNA by a multiplex PCR assay. The amplified TCR beta libraries were sequenced on the Illumina HiSeq System as 87-base-pair reads. Per the original workflow: In a later analysis, 77 million or so unique TCR beta chains were counted across the approximately 640 repertoires, and roughly 11 million of these chains were shared by at least two donors. Raw reads were error-corrected and collapsed into unique sequences by a nearest-neighbor algorithm in which closely related sequences were merged to remove PCR and sequencing errors. Alignment of CDR3 sequences to IMGT reference sequences was used to assign V, D and J gene segments. For a sequence to be retained, a match of at least six nucleotides was required to both a V gene segment and a J gene segment. A rearrangement counted as productive if the CDR3 had no stop codons and remained in frame with V and J, and every other rearrangement counted as non-productive. Following IMGT convention, CDR3 was defined as the stretch from the second conserved V-encoded cysteine to the conserved J-encoded phenylalanine. The earlier analysis of 587 of the donors excluded sequences that lacked an unambiguous match to a single V gene segment. An earlier analysis of almost 600 of the donors classified V segments as functional when productive rearrangements were above 56.7% and as segregating when the standard deviation between donors was above 5%. A statistical classification framework was built to diagnose cytomegalovirus status from the catalog of TCR beta chain sequences. In a later analysis, V and J genes were assigned by comparing TCR nucleotide sequences against IMGT/GENE-DB human TR gene sequences. Using the TCRdist pipeline, a later analysis assigned CDR3 sequences along with most-parsimonious VDJ recombination scenarios. In a later analysis, each TCR beta chain was defined by its CDR3 amino acid sequence together with its V-gene family, and reads lacking a unique V-gene family were excluded. In a later analysis, a few hundred highly shared, low-generation-probability nucleotide sequences were removed to address suspected cross-contamination and a sequencing artifact. In a later analysis, a clonal expansion index for each public chain was calculated from normalized within-repertoire ranks of inferred template counts. In a later analysis, generation probabilities were computed using a VDJ recombination model fitted to out-of-frame rearrangements, and the results were checked against IGoR. Hypergeometric tests were used in a later analysis to score TCR-TCR, TCR-HLA and TCR-CMV co-occurrence, with a repertoire-size bias correction applied to the TCR pairs. In a later analysis, false discovery rates were estimated by permuting HLA or CMV assignments 20 times. A later analysis grouped co-occurring TCRs with DBSCAN, adding TCRdist sequence similarity when clustering within HLA-allele-positive subsets. Co-occurrence clustering excluded repertoires with fewer than 30,000 or more than 120,000 public chains, plus five with anomalous nucleotide sharing. As stored in TCRdb, this immuneACCESS dataset retains in-frame rearrangements with V and J assigned. A fraction of the clones does not appear; measured against another copy, unresolved V genes explain less than half of the discrepancy, and the remainder lacks a known reason. V, J and clone size are taken as reported in that table, and D and trimming were inferred from the DNA itself. This sample holds some 190,000 clones; about four fifths were observed only once. Of the sample, around 2% is held by the ten largest clones.

Taken from cysteine to phenylalanine, the CDR3 has 13 residues. CDR3 DNA is the only sequence kept; it has 39 bases, read in frame from the first base. CDR1 and CDR2, looked up from the germline V gene, are MNHNS and SASEGT. The trim is 7 bases for V and 5 bases for J, with a gap of 11 bases between the germline ends. The sequence was collected from a young man in good health and CMV-seronegative. This sequence uses TRBV6-1 and TRBJ1-4; no D gene can be assigned with confidence. The specimen was PBMCs. The CDR3 corresponds to CASIRDLNEKLFF. The DNA is as follows: TGTGCCAGCATTAGAGATCTCAATGAAAAACTGTTTTTT.